This passage covers 31 T cell receptor beta chains from one sample sequenced in a study of cytomegalovirus exposure and HLA in healthy donors (dated by TCRdb to about 2017). Library preparation employed the immunoSEQ multiplex PCR assay. For the multiplex PCR, a mixture combining 60 forward primers for TCR Vbeta segments and 13 reverse primers for TCR Jbeta segments was used. Here the immuneACCESS table is served through TCRdb, limited to in-frame sequences with V and J called. Missing clones are a known gap in these copies; in checked studies unresolved V genes cover under half, and the rest lacks a known reason. The sample table holds 75,000 to 100,000 clones, of which over 75% were seen once. Approximately 3.5% of the sample lies in the top ten. Sequencing was carried out using PBMCs. The source is a man aged 35 to 55 in good health and CMV-seronegative.

This clone was found a few times. This sequence joins TRBV2 and TRBJ1-1; D might be TRBD1 (6 bases). V shed 7 bases and J shed 2 bases, with 20 bases lying between them. The CDR3 has 16 amino acids. Looked up from germline, CDR1 is SNHLY and CDR2 is FYNNEI. CDR3 region: CASTPGGQGKNTEAFF. The CDR3 DNA reads TGTGCCAGCACCCCGGGGGGGCAGGGTAAAAACACTGAAGCTTTCTTT.

This chain uses TRBV7-9 with TRBJ2-7; possible D gene TRBD2, 7 bases. Germline V gives CDR1 SEHNR, CDR2 FQNEAQ (reference sequence). This CDR3 has 13 residues. The V and J ends lost 5 bases and 2 bases respectively, with 10 bases between them. The CDR3 spells CASSRGGTYEQYF. In DNA form, the CDR3 reads TGTGCCAGCAGCAGGGGGGGCACCTACGAGCAGTACTTC. Looking up the rest from reference TRBV7-9 and TRBJ2-7 gives the full variable domain: DTGVSQNPRHKITKRGQNVTFRCDPISEHNRLYWYRQTLGQGPEFLTYFQNEAQLEKSRLLSDRFSAERPKGSFSTLEIQRTEQGDSAMYLCASSRGGTYEQYFGPGTRLTVT.

In its sample, this clone was seen a few times. The J gene is TRBJ1-5, the V gene TRBV6-1; 8 bases fit TRBD1. Germline values: CDR1 MNHNS, CDR2 SASEGT. With V trimmed by 4 bases and J by 4 bases, 9 bases remained unmatched. The CDR3 consists of 16 residues. The CDR3 coding sequence is TGTGCCAGCAGTGGTTCACAGGGGGGCTCAAATCAGCCCCAGCATTTT. The encoded protein is CASSGSQGGSNQPQHF.

The V and J genes are TRBV5-4 and TRBJ2-1; 9 positions match TRBD2. The CDR3 has 14 amino acids. Per the germline V gene, CDR1 is SGHNT and CDR2 is YYREEE (reference sequence). V lost 5 bases and J lost 6; bases outside the gene matches: 6. The CDR3 DNA is TGTGCCAGCAGAATGCTAGCGGGGCGCAATGAGCAGTTCTTC. This sequence encodes CASRMLAGRNEQFF.

The rearrangement uses TRBV12-5 and TRBJ1-1; perhaps TRBD1 as D (5 bases). Germline values: CDR1 LGHNT, CDR2 FRNRAP. Trimming shortened V by 7 bases and J by 10 bases, and 16 bases separated the two germline ends. The CDR3 is 12 residues long. As DNA, the CDR3 is TGTGCTAGTGCCCTTCGGGGGAGCGTAGCTTTCTTT. Its protein is CASALRGSVAFF.

The V and J genes are TRBV7-2 and TRBJ2-7; possibly TRBD2 for D (6 bases). The CDR3 totals 15 residues. V lost 1 base, J lost 4 bases, and 14 bases lay in between. Germline CDR1 and CDR2: SGHTA and FQGNSA. The CDR3: CASSLGRGFVYEQYF. The CDR3 region has the DNA TGTGCCAGCAGCTTAGGGCGGGGATTCGTATACGAGCAGTACTTC.

V is TRBV11-2 and J is TRBJ2-5; D gene unclear. This CDR3 is 11 amino acids long. The germline V gene encodes CDR1 SGHAT and CDR2 FQNNGV. V lost 6 bases, J lost 2 bases, and 4 bases lay in between. The CDR3 region has the DNA TGTGCCAGCAGGGCACAAGAGACCCAGTACTTC. It specifies CASRAQETQYF.

This clone has a single count. This chain connects TRBV7-6 to TRBJ2-7; unclear D gene. Trimming shortened V by 5 bases and J by 0 bases, and 5 bases separated the two germline ends. Germline CDR1 reads SGHVS; CDR2 reads FNYEAQ. The CDR3 consists of 12 residues. For the CDR3, the DNA is TGTGCCAGCAGCGCCGGCTCCTACGAGCAGTACTTC. Translating gives CASSAGSYEQYF.

This chain joins TRBV4-1 and TRBJ1-5; D is undetermined. V was pared by 4 bases and J by 1 base, with 11 bases between. Germline CDR1 reads MGHRA; CDR2 reads YSYEKL. CDR3 length equals 15 residues. The CDR3 coding sequence is TGCGCCAGCAGCCCAGACGGTAGCAGCAATCAGCCCCAGCATTTT. Protein product: CASSPDGSSNQPQHF.

The CDR3: CASSPRDSRGYGYTF. DNA for the CDR3: TGTGCCAGCAGCCCTCGGGACAGCCGGGGCTATGGCTACACCTTC. The rearrangement links TRBV7-9 to TRBJ1-2; TRBD1 matches at 7 bases. The CDR3 is 15 amino acids. The germline V gene encodes CDR1 SEHNR and CDR2 FQNEAQ (reference sequence). J gave up 4 bases and V 5 bases, and 10 bases lay outside the gene matches.

The chain joins TRBV10-1 to TRBJ2-3; 11 bases match TRBD2. This CDR3 region has 15 residues. The trim removed 6 bases at V and 6 bases at J, leaving 8 bases unmatched. Germline CDR1 is WNHNN and CDR2 is SYGVQD (reference sequence). The CDR3 DNA follows: TGCGCCAGCAGAGCCGGGACTAGCGGCAGGGATACGCAGTATTTT. Protein: CASRAGTSGRDTQYF.

This clone was counted between two and nine times. The V gene is TRBV6-5, the J gene TRBJ2-6, with D maybe TRBD2 (6 bases). CDR1 and CDR2 from the germline V gene are MNHEY and SVGAGI. V lost 6 bases to trimming and J lost 0 bases, with 9 bases between them. The CDR3 runs to 15 residues. The CDR3 DNA reads TGTGCCAGCAGCCCCGGGGGCTCTGGGGCCAACGTCCTGACTTTC. The encoded protein is CASSPGGSGANVLTF.

The gene calls are TRBV5-1 and TRBJ2-7; TRBD2 might be the D (6 bases). The CDR3 has 16 residues. Trimming took off 4 bases at V and 2 bases at J, with 19 bases between the two ends. Germline V gene data show CDR1 as SGHRS and CDR2 as YFSETQ. CDR3 in DNA: TGCGCCAGCAGCCAGGGAGGTGGAGGGCCCCCCTACGAGCAGTACTTC. Translation: CASSQGGGGPPYEQYF.

The chain couples TRBV6-1 to TRBJ1-5; 8 positions match TRBD1. Trimming at V came to 4 bases and at J to 2 bases, leaving 4 bases not matched to a gene. Germline CDR1 reads MNHNS; CDR2 reads SASEGT. The CDR3 runs to 15 residues. The CDR3 here is CASSGETGGNQPQHF. CDR3 bases: TGTGCCAGCAGTGGGGAGACAGGGGGCAATCAGCCCCAGCATTTT.

The chain has TRBV2 and TRBJ1-5, with D perhaps TRBD1 (5 bases). This CDR3 is built from 14 residues. Deletions cut 6 bases from V and 3 bases from J, with 12 bases between. Germline V CDR1 and CDR2: SNHLY, FYNNEI. The CDR3 nucleotides are TGTGCCAGCAGCCAGGACACCAACAATCAGCCCCAGCATTTT. Translation: CASSQDTNNQPQHF.

The rearrangement joins TRBV28 to TRBJ1-3; D uncertain. The CDR3 spans 14 residues. V shed 3 bases and J shed 3 bases, with 9 bases lying between them. Germline CDR1 and CDR2: MDHEN and SYDVKM. The chain's CDR3 is CASSFRGVGNTIYF. DNA for the CDR3: TGTGCCAGCAGTTTCCGGGGTGTTGGAAACACCATATATTTT. Based on the CDR3 plus reference TRBV28 and TRBJ1-3, the full variable domain is DVKVTQSSRYLVKRTGEKVFLECVQDMDHENMFWYRQDPGLGLRLIYFSYDVKMKEKGDIPEGYSVSREKKERFSLILESASTNQTSMYLCASSFRGVGNTIYFGEGSWLTVV.

This chain joins TRBV30 and TRBJ2-7, with 10 bases fitting TRBD2. Germline V gene sequence: CDR1 GTSNPN, CDR2 SVGIG (reference sequence). Unmatched junction bases numbered 8, after V lost 0 bases and J lost 6 bases. The CDR3 length is 15 residues. This chain's CDR3 is CAWSVDSGRASEQYF. The CDR3 region has the DNA TGTGCCTGGAGTGTAGACAGCGGGAGGGCATCCGAGCAGTACTTC. Full variable domain (remainder filled in from reference TRBV30 and TRBJ2-7): SQTIHQWPATLVQPVGSPLSLECTVEGTSNPNLYWYRQAAGRGLQLLFYSVGIGQISSEVPQNLSASRPQDRQFILSSKKLLLSDSGFYLCAWSVDSGRASEQYFGPGTRLTVT.

The chain has TRBV11-2 and TRBJ1-3; 9 positions agree with TRBD1. The ends lost 2 bases at V and 0 bases at J; junction bases unmatched: 11. This CDR3 region has 19 residues. Looked up from germline, CDR1 is SGHAT and CDR2 is FQNNGV. The CDR3 DNA is TGTGCCAGCAGCTTAATAGGACAGGGGCACATTAGCTCTGGAAACACCATATATTTT. Protein sequence: CASSLIGQGHISSGNTIYF.

Only a few counts were recorded for this clone. The chain employs TRBV18 and TRBJ1-2; D gene ambiguous. This CDR3 region has 13 residues. The germline gives CDR1 KGHSH, CDR2 LQKENI. V was clipped by 2 bases and J by 5 bases, with 9 bases between them. The CDR3 nucleotides are TGTGCCAGCTCACCAGAGGTTGGATATGGCTACACCTTC. Translating it yields CASSPEVGYGYTF. The variable domain in full, completed from reference TRBV18 and TRBJ1-2, reads NAGVMQNPRHLVRRRGQEARLRCSPMKGHSHVYWYRQLPEEGLKFMVYLQKENIIDESGMPKERFSAEFPKEGPSILRIQQVVRGDSAAYFCASSPEVGYGYTFGSGTRLTVV.

V is TRBV30 and J is TRBJ1-5; 8 bases agree with TRBD1. The germline V gene has CDR1 GTSNPN and CDR2 SVGIG (reference sequence). J lost 4 bases, V lost 4 bases, and 3 bases had no gene match. The CDR3 consists of 13 residues. Here the CDR3 DNA reads TGTGCCTGGACGGACAGGGAAAATCAGCCCCAGCATTTT. It is translated as CAWTDRENQPQHF.

The table lists this clone with a few counts. This sequence joins TRBV2 and TRBJ1-4; 7 bases line up with TRBD1. V gave up 7 bases and J gave up 0 bases; unmatched junction bases: 5. CDR1 and CDR2 (germline): SNHLY, FYNNEI. The CDR3 consists of 15 residues. The CDR3 sequence is CASNGQVATNEKLFF. The CDR3 DNA sequence: TGTGCCAGCAATGGACAGGTAGCAACTAATGAAAAACTGTTTTTT.

The rearrangement uses TRBV19 and TRBJ2-7, with 9 bases matching TRBD1. V lost 4 bases to trimming and J lost 5 bases; unmatched junction nucleotides: 9. This CDR3 contains 15 residues. Germline CDR1 reads LNHDA; CDR2 reads SQIVND (reference sequence). As DNA, the CDR3 is TGTGCCAGTAGTACCAGAAGGGACAGGGACCACGAGCAGTACTTC. It translates to CASSTRRDRDHEQYF. Based on the CDR3 plus reference TRBV19 and TRBJ2-7, the full variable domain is DGGITQSPKYLFRKEGQNVTLSCEQNLNHDAMYWYRQDPGQGLRLIYYSQIVNDFQKGDIAEGYSVSREKKESFPLTVTSAQKNPTAFYLCASSTRRDRDHEQYFGPGTRLTVT.

CDR3 sequence reads: CASSTTSFGRPDTQYF. The CDR3 region has the DNA TGCGCCAGCAGCACGACTAGTTTTGGGCGGCCAGATACGCAGTATTTT. V gene TRBV5-1 combines with J gene TRBJ2-3; possibly TRBD2 for D (6 bases). CDR3 size: 16 residues. Germline CDR1 SGHRS, CDR2 YFSETQ. V gave up 4 bases and J gave up 4 bases, with 19 bases separating them.

The rearrangement links TRBV25-1 to TRBJ2-5, with D maybe TRBD2 (5 bases). Gene TRBJ2-7 matches the end of the DNA better, so the J call may be wrong. Germline CDR1 and CDR2: MGHDK and SYGVNS. CDR3 length: 15 amino acids. DNA for the CDR3: TGTGCCAGCAGTGATTTCGCAACTAGCTCCTACGAGCAGTACTTC. Protein product: CASSDFATSSYEQYF.

This clone was recorded once. The chain joins TRBV9 to TRBJ2-5, with 10 nucleotides matching TRBD2. The germline CDR1 and CDR2 sequences are SGDLS and YYNGEE. The CDR3 spans 16 residues. J gave up 5 bases and V 1 base, and 8 bases lay outside the gene matches. The CDR3 DNA follows: TGTGCCAGCAGCGTATTAGGACTAGCGGTAGGGGAGACCCAGTACTTC. Translated, it gives CASSVLGLAVGETQYF.

This clone showed up just a few times. The CDR3 sequence: CASSEVAGGTGELFF. The CDR3 nucleotides are TGTGCCAGCAGTGAGGTAGCGGGAGGAACCGGGGAGCTGTTTTTT. This chain joins TRBV6-4 and TRBJ2-2; 10 nucleotides agree with TRBD2. The germline V gene encodes CDR1 MRHNA and CDR2 SNTAGT. J lost 5 bases, V lost 3 bases, and 3 bases had no gene match. This CDR3 is 15 amino acids long.

This clone has just a few counts. The chain links TRBV2 to TRBJ1-1; D perhaps matches TRBD1 (5 bases). CDR1 and CDR2 (germline): SNHLY, FYNNEI. The ends were cut back, 1 base at V and 1 base at J, with 10 bases in the middle. CDR3 length: 15 residues. CDR3 loop: CASSEEGLRNTEAFF. Written as DNA, the CDR3 is TGTGCCAGCAGTGAAGAGGGGCTCAGGAACACTGAAGCTTTCTTT.

The V gene is TRBV4-1, the J gene TRBJ1-2; D gene unclear. V lost 0 bases and J lost 5, with 10 bases in between. The V gene's germline CDR1 is MGHRA and CDR2 YSYEKL. The CDR3 length is 14 residues. In DNA, the CDR3 is TGCGCCAGCAGCCAAGAGCCCCAGGCGTATGGCTACACCTTC. This codes for CASSQEPQAYGYTF.

The chain carries TRBV25-1 and TRBJ2-3, with D possibly TRBD2 on 6 matching bases. Germline lookup yields CDR1 MGHDK and CDR2 SYGVNS. CDR3 length: 17 amino acids. Trimming took 3 bases from V and 1 from J, leaving 17 bases between them. This CDR3 reads CASSDNLREVRTDTQYF. DNA of the CDR3: TGTGCCAGCAGTGACAATCTAAGGGAGGTCCGCACAGATACGCAGTATTTT.

The CDR3 coding sequence is TGTGCCAGCAGCCGGGACAGGGCTTCAGATACGCAGTATTTT. Translating gives CASSRDRASDTQYF. V usage is TRBV5-4 and J usage is TRBJ2-3; 9 bases line up with TRBD1. Germline V gene sequence: CDR1 SGHNT, CDR2 YYREEE (reference sequence). The CDR3 totals 14 residues. V lost 4 bases to trimming and J lost 4 bases; unmatched junction nucleotides: 4.

The chain carries TRBV30 and TRBJ1-5, with 11 bases lining up with TRBD1. The ends lost 2 bases at V and 1 base at J; junction bases unmatched: 13. The CDR3 totals 19 residues. Germline V lookup: CDR1 GTSNPN, CDR2 SVGIG (reference sequence). The CDR3 is CAWSPREGQGAWSNQPQHF. CDR3 in DNA: TGTGCCTGGAGTCCACGAGAAGGACAGGGGGCTTGGAGCAATCAGCCCCAGCATTTT.